This TCR beta chain appears in the sequencing data of a study of blood T cells in healthy people across ages. A sample-barcoded 5' primer and a J-beta primer mix were used in a second PCR of roughly 7 to 11 cycles. TCRdb ran MiXCR on the 5' RACE reads and lists one entry per CDR3 protein. The sample includes roughly 680,000 distinct CDR3 sequences, around 21% of them seen just once. This receptor was obtained from a man in his sixties or seventies in good health. Sample: blood.

The CDR3 DNA follows: TGCGCCAGCAGCTCGACTGGGGGGGAGAACACTGAAGCTTTCTTT. Amino acid sequence: CASSSTGGENTEAFF. V is TRBV5-1 and J is TRBJ1-1; maybe TRBD1 (5 bases). With 3 bases removed from V and 1 base from J, the gap between germline ends came to 13 bases. The CDR3 has 15 amino acids. Per the germline V gene, CDR1 is SGHRS and CDR2 is YFSETQ.